This T cell receptor beta chain was recorded in a study of PD-1 blockade in classical Hodgkin lymphoma (dated by TCRdb to about 2020). Turning to the overall study: Nivolumab dosing was 3 mg/kg intravenously every 2 weeks, continuing until either disease progression or unacceptable toxicity. The study used CyTOF and TCR beta sequencing to define a peripheral blood immune signature of response to PD-1 blockade in classical Hodgkin lymphoma.

The sample's time point label, in plain terms: cycle 4 day 1 (C4D1), after more than five weeks of nivolumab. All trial patients had relapsed after autologous stem cell transplantation, with cohorts A, B and C differing in prior brentuximab vedotin exposure. A total of 56 patients with relapsed/refractory classical Hodgkin lymphoma made up the trial cohort, and each patient's best overall response was complete response, partial response or progressive disease. Single-agent nivolumab was administered to trial patients in the multi-cohort phase II CheckMate 205 trial. An independent review committee assessed best overall response by applying the 2007 International Working Group response criteria. Trial PBMCs were collected just before the start of nivolumab (C1D1) and during therapy at cycle 2 day 1 and cycle 4 day 1. Peripheral blood was collected in 8 mL Vacutainer Cell Preparation Tubes, from which PBMCs were isolated by centrifugation and then cryopreserved.

On this clone itself: Its antigen target is currently unknown. Base qualities are not at hand, and no much larger clone is one base apart.

What the research found in general, with its limitations: Baseline TCR diversity was reported to be lower in newly diagnosed patients than in healthy donors and to be lower still in relapsed/refractory patients. The study was limited to a single clinical trial cohort, and causes of repertoire differences, possibly disease activity or prior therapy, remained undefined. Lower diversity was seen in patients whose nivolumab began less than 1 year after ASCT, and these patients were left out of later analyses so that immune reconstitution would not confound the results. By C4D1, a significant rise was seen in CD4+ TCR diversity but not in CD8+ TCR diversity (p=0.0027 vs p=0.16), and the rise was most apparent among complete responders (p=0.02). Trial patients achieving complete response had baseline diversity similar to newly diagnosed patients, whereas partial responders and progressors had significantly lower diversity.

The Qiagen DNeasy kit was used to extract genomic DNA both from unsorted PBMCs and from the negatively selected CD4+ and CD8+ fractions. Amplification of TCR beta CDR3 regions was done by immunoSEQ multiplex PCR with primers that anneal to V and J segments. A synthetic immune receptor repertoire was used to minimize amplification bias, and any residual bias was removed computationally once sequencing was done. For the original study's pipeline: Custom Python scripts were used to quantify repertoire diversity as the Shannon entropy index. Unsorted, CD4+ and CD8+ repertoires were analyzed separately, except in combined analyses where CD4+ and CD8+ sequences were merged in silico. A clone was considered expanded if an increase in frequency of at least 2-fold after treatment relative to C1D1 was found, and a pseudocount of 0.5 was applied to clones undetected at baseline. Singleton clones were defined as clones with 0 or 1 copy at C1D1, and non-singleton clones were defined as clones with 2 or more copies. Clones expanded in unsorted samples were annotated as CD4+, CD8+ or unknown by matching protein sequences in sorted samples from the same patient. Wilcoxon tests on paired samples were used to test diversity changes from C1D1 to C4D1. What TCRdb holds here is the immuneACCESS table cut down to in-frame rearrangements. Part of the clones is not present; checked against another copy, under half of the missing clones reflect an unresolved V gene, and the others are unexplained. From that table come the V and J calls and clone size; the DNA was used to work out D and trimming. The sample records 20,000 to 25,000 clones, around 84% of which are singletons. 22% of the sample is held by the ten biggest clonotypes.

CDR1 SGHTA and CDR2 FQGTGA were looked up in the germline V gene. At the junction V is shortened by 2 bases and J by 3 bases; bases outside the gene matches: 4. The CDR3 spans 15 residues, from the cysteine through the phenylalanine. CDR3 DNA only is kept here, 45 bases in frame from base 1. Specimen: peripheral blood mononuclear cells (PBMCs), collected before the fourth cycle of nivolumab. The chain couples TRBV7-3 to TRBJ2-1; 7 bases in between match TRBD1. The receptor was isolated from a human donor with classical Hodgkin lymphoma. The CDR3 loop reads CASSLEGASYNEQFF. The sequenced DNA is TGTGCCAGCAGCTTAGAGGGGGCAAGCTACAATGAGCAGTTCTTC.